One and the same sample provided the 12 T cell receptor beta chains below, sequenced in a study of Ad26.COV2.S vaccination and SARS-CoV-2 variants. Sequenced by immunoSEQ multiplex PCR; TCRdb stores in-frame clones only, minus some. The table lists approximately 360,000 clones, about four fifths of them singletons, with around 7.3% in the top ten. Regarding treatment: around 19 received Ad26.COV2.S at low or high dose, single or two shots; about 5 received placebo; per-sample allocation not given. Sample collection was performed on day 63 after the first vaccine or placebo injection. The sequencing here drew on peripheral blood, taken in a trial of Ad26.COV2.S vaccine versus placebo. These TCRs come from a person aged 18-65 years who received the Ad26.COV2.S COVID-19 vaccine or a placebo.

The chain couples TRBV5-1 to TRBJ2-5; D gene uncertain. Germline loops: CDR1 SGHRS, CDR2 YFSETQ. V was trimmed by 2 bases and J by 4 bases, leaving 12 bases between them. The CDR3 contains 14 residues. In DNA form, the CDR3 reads TGCGCCAGCAGCTTCGGCTGGGAAGGAGAGACCCAGTACTTC. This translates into CASSFGWEGETQYF.

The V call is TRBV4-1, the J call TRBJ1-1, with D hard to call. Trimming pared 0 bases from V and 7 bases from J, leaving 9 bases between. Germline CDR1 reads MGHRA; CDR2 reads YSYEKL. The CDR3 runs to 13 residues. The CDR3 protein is CASSQEREVEAFF. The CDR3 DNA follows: TGCGCCAGCAGCCAAGAGCGGGAGGTTGAAGCTTTCTTT.

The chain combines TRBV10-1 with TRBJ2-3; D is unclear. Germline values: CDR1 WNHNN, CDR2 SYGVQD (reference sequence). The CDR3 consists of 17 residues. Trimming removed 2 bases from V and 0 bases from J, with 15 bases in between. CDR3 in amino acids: CASSEHPTIGSTDTQYF. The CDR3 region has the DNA TGCGCCAGCAGTGAGCACCCCACCATCGGGAGCACAGATACGCAGTATTTT.

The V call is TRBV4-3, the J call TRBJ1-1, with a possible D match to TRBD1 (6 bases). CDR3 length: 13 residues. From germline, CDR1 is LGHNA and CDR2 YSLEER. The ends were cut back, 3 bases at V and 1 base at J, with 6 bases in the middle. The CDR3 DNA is TGCGCCAGCAGCCAGGGGGCGAACACTGAAGCTTTCTTT. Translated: CASSQGANTEAFF.

The CDR3 DNA follows: TGTGCCAGCAGTTTGAGGGAAGGGACCCAGTACTTC. As protein: CASSLREGTQYF. The chain couples TRBV12-3 or TRBV12-4 to TRBJ2-5; D possibly corresponds to TRBD2 (5 bases). The CDR3 has 12 amino acids. V shed 3 bases and J shed 7 bases, with 9 bases lying between them.

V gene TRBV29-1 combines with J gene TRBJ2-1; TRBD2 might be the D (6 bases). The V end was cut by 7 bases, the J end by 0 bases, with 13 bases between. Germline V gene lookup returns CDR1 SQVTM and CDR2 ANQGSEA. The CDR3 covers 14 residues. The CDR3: CSGRGFRSYNEQFF. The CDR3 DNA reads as TGCAGCGGGAGGGGCTTCCGCTCCTACAATGAGCAGTTCTTC.

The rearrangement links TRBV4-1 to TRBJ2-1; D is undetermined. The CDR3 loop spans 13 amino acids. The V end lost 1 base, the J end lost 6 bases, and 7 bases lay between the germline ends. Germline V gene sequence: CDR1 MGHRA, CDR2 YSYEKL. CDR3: CASSQVEVNEQFF. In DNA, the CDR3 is TGCGCCAGCAGCCAAGTCGAAGTCAATGAGCAGTTCTTC.

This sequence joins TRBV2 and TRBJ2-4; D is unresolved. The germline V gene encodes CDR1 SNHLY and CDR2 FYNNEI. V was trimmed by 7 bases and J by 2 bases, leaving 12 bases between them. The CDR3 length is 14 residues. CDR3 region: CASMDLDSKNIQYF. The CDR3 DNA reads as TGTGCCAGCATGGACCTAGACTCCAAAAACATTCAGTACTTC.

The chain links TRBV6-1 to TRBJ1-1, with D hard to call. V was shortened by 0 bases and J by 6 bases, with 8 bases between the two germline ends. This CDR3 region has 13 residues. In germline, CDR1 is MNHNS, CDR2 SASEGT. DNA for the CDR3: TGTGCCAGCAGTGAAGCGAATACACCTGAAGCTTTCTTT. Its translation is CASSEANTPEAFF.

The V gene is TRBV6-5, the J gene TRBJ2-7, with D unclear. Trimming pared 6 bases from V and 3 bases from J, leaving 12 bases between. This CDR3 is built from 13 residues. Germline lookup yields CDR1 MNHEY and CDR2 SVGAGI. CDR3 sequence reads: CASRADLGYEQYF. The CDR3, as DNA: TGTGCCAGCAGGGCGGATTTGGGCTACGAGCAGTACTTC.

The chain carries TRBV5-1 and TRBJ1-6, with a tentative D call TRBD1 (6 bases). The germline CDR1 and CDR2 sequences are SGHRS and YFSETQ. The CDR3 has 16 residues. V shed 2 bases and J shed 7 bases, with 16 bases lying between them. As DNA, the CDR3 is TGCGCCAGCAGCTTAAGACTTACAGGGAGGAATTCACCCCTCCACTTT. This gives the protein CASSLRLTGRNSPLHF.

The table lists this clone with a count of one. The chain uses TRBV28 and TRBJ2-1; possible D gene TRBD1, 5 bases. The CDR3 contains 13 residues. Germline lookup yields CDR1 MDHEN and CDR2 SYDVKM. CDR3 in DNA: TGTGCTATCGTGGCAGGGCCTCCAAATGAGCAGTTCTTC. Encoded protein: CAIVAGPPNEQFF.